A selection of T cell receptor beta chains follows, all from one sample in a study of shared clonotypes between healthy human individuals. TCRdb keeps only in-frame clones here, not all; method: immunoSEQ multiplex PCR. The sample holds about 2.1 million clones, roughly 95% seen once. Sequenced material: naive CD8+ T cells from PBMCs. The receptor set was obtained from a man aged 18 to 30 in good health. Some clones in this sample may be carry-over from other donors' samples. The CDR3 runs from the conserved cysteine through the conserved F or W. A D gene is named only where the DNA matches it firmly. Clone size appears in some rows only: once, few, many, or a class for an expanded clone.

J gene,clone size,CDR3 length,D gene,V gene,CDR3 DNA,CDR3 protein
TRBJ2-1,.,11,TRBD2,TRBV5-4,TGTGCCAGCAGGGCGGGAGATGAGCAGTTCTTC,CASRAGDEQFF
TRBJ1-5,.,15,.,TRBV2,TGTGCCAGCAGTGAAGGCTGGACAGCGTATCAGCCCCAGCATTTT,CASSEGWTAYQPQHF
TRBJ1-5,once,14,.,TRBV28,TGTGCCAGCAGTTTAATGCAGGGCAATCAGCCCCAGCATTTT,CASSLMQGNQPQHF
TRBJ2-1,.,17,TRBD1,TRBV27,TGTGCCAGCAGTTGGGGGACAGGGGGTCTCCTATCCAATGAGCAGTTCTTC,CASSWGTGGLLSNEQFF
TRBJ2-5,once,14,TRBD2,TRBV7-8,TGTGCCAGCAGCTTAGGGGAGGGCGCGGAGACCCAGTACTTC,CASSLGEGAETQYF
TRBJ2-1,.,14,.,TRBV5-6,TGTGCCAGCAGCCCCGGGGCCAGCCTGCTGGAGCAGTTCTTC,CASSPGASLLEQFF
TRBJ2-1,.,18,.,TRBV28,TGTGCCAGCAGTCCCACCCGGGGTCAGGGTCTTTCCTACAATGAGCAGTTCTTC,CASSPTRGQGLSYNEQFF
TRBJ1-4,once,12,.,TRBV2,TGTGCCAGCAGTGAATGGAGGAGTAAACTGTTTTTT,CASSEWRSKLFF
TRBJ2-7,.,14,.,TRBV28,TGTGCCAGCAGTACCCGCCGCAGGTACTACGAGCAGTACTTC,CASSTRRRYYEQYF
TRBJ2-2,.,15,.,TRBV21-1,TGTGCCAGCAAGTCCTCGGACAGGGGACGCGGGGAGCTGTTTTTT,CASKSSDRGRGELFF
TRBJ1-3,.,11,.,TRBV27,TGTGCAGCCCCACCAGGAAACACCATATATTTT,CAAPPGNTIYF
TRBJ2-3,.,16,.,TRBV5-1,TGCGCCAGCAGCGCGGATAACGGGGCCCCTTTGTATACGCAGTATTTT,CASSADNGAPLYTQYF
TRBJ2-7,.,14,TRBD1,TRBV4-3,TGCGCCAGCAGCCAGGGACAGGGAACCTACGAGCAGTACTTC,CASSQGQGTYEQYF
TRBJ2-7,.,17,TRBD1,TRBV4-1,TGCGCCAGCAGCCAAGAGGGTAGTAGGACAGGGATCTACGAGCAGTACTTC,CASSQEGSRTGIYEQYF